Included here is one T cell receptor (beta chain) sequence, with context. Its antigen is as yet unknown. Germline CDR1 is SGDLS and CDR2 is YYNGEE. This CDR3 is 15 amino acids long. Trimming took 0 bases from V and 13 from J; bases not matched to a gene: 9. Each participant gave about 10 milliliters of peripheral blood. This entry is derived from a study of type 1 and type 2 diabetes patients. Study-wide results and caveats: In type 2 diabetes, highly-expanded CD4+ clones took a median roughly 4% of reads. Some T1D-only expanded clones might appear in more T2D or control samples. Between type 2 diabetes and control samples, V and J usage averaged roughly 0.97 correlation.

Amplification started from genomic DNA. A primer set of 30 forward and 13 reverse primers amplified the CDR3. One entry per CDR3 protein, called by TCRdb with MiXCR from the multiplex PCR reads. Among about 270,000 distinct CDR3 sequences listed, approximately 45% were seen once. The sequence derives from a man between 18 and 29 years old with type 2 diabetes. Sequenced: peripheral blood mononuclear cells (PBMCs). The V and J genes are TRBV9 and TRBJ1-6; 8 positions agree with TRBD1. The CDR3 nucleotides read TGTGCCAGCAGCGTAGCTGGGACAGGCAGGGACCCCCTCCACTTT. It is translated as CASSVAGTGRDPLHF.